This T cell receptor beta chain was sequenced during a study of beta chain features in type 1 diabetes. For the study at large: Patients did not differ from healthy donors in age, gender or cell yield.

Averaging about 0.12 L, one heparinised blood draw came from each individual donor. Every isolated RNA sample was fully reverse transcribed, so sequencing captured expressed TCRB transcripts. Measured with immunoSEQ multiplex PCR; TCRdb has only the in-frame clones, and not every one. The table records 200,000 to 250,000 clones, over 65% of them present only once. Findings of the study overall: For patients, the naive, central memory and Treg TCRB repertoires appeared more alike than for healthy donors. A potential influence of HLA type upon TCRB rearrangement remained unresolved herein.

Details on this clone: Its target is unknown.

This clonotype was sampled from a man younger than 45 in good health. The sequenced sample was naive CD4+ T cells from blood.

The CDR3: CAWSRDTQYF. The CDR3 DNA is TGTGCCTGGAGTCGAGATACCCAGTACTTC. This sequence joins TRBV30 and TRBJ2-5; D is uncertain. The CDR3 is 10 residues long. The germline V and J ends were trimmed by 2 bases and 8 bases, with 6 bases remaining between them. Germline V CDR1 and CDR2: GTSNPN, SVGIG (reference sequence).